The next 14 T cell receptor beta chains were all read from a single sample in a study of blood T cells in healthy people across ages. A second PCR of roughly 7 to 11 cycles used a sample-barcoded 5' primer and a J-beta primer mix. TCRdb ran MiXCR on the 5' RACE reads and lists one entry per CDR3 protein. Here the sample spans around 990,000 distinct CDR3 sequences, approximately 26% being singletons. This same sample was also taken into another study, of T cells of mothers and their children.

The specimen sequenced was blood. Every receptor here comes from a girl aged 2 to 10 in good health.

This clonotype was counted between two and nine times. This chain connects TRBV7-9 to TRBJ2-5; D gene ambiguous. V was clipped by 5 bases and J by 4 bases, with 11 bases between them. CDR1 and CDR2 from the germline V gene are SEHNR and FQNEAQ (reference sequence). CDR3 size: 13 residues. The CDR3 coding sequence is TGTGCCAGCAGCAAGACAATGGGAGAGACCCAGTACTTC. Protein product: CASSKTMGETQYF.

V usage is TRBV5-1 and J usage is TRBJ2-1; 8 bases are a match to TRBD1. Germline CDR1 and CDR2: SGHRS and YFSETQ. The V gene end was trimmed by 6 bases and the J gene end by 6 bases; junction bases not matched to a gene: 11. The CDR3 totals 15 residues. CDR3 coding DNA: TGCGCCAGCACCGACGGACAGGGCCTTAGCAATGAGCAGTTCTTC. Encoded protein: CASTDGQGLSNEQFF.

This clonotype has just a few counts. The rearrangement links TRBV10-3 to TRBJ1-3; no clear D gene. CDR3 length equals 18 residues. Between the trimmed V and J ends, which lost 2 bases and 0 bases, there was a span of 17 bases. Germline values: CDR1 ENHRY, CDR2 SYGVKD. This CDR3 is CAISEVNPTASSGNTIYF. The DNA for the CDR3 is TGTGCCATCAGTGAGGTAAACCCGACCGCAAGCTCTGGAAACACCATATATTTT.

This clonotype was seen only once. V usage is TRBV2 and J usage is TRBJ2-4, with D uncertain. The V gene's germline CDR1 is SNHLY and CDR2 FYNNEI. This CDR3 has 15 residues. The V end lost 6 bases, the J end lost 0 bases, and 12 bases lay between the germline ends. CDR3 coding DNA: TGTGCCAGCAGCCCTAGTCTAGGAGCCAAAAACATTCAGTACTTC. It is translated as CASSPSLGAKNIQYF. The variable domain in full, completed from reference TRBV2 and TRBJ2-4, reads EPEVTQTPSHQVTQMGQEVILRCVPISNHLYFYWYRQILGQKVEFLVSFYNNEISEKSEIFDDQFSVERPDGSNFTLKIRSTKLEDSAMYFCASSPSLGAKNIQYFGAGTRLSVL.

A few counts support this clonotype. V gene TRBV7-2 combines with J gene TRBJ2-1; 11 bases agree with TRBD2. The germline V gene has CDR1 SGHTA and CDR2 FQGNSA. CDR3 length: 20 residues. Trimming at V came to 2 bases and at J to 7 bases, leaving 19 bases not matched to a gene. The CDR3 loop reads CASSLLRSRYTSGRENEQFF. Here the CDR3 DNA reads TGTGCCAGCAGCTTACTCCGATCAAGGTATACTAGCGGGAGAGAGAATGAGCAGTTCTTC.

This clonotype was counted a few times. The rearrangement joins TRBV5-6 to TRBJ2-5; weak D call: TRBD2 (6 bases). This CDR3 comprises 9 residues. Germline V gene lookup returns CDR1 SGHDT and CDR2 YYEEEE. The CDR3 protein is CEGRETQYF. Written as DNA, the CDR3 is TGTGAAGGGAGGGAGACCCAGTACTTC.

The chain carries TRBV5-1 and TRBJ1-6; D is ambiguous. The ends were cut back, 1 base at V and 10 bases at J, with 21 bases in the middle. Germline assignment: CDR1 SGHRS and CDR2 YFSETQ. The CDR3 contains 17 residues. This CDR3 is CASSLNFGSGVRSPLHF. The CDR3 region has the DNA TGCGCCAGCAGCTTGAACTTCGGGAGCGGAGTACGGTCACCCCTCCACTTT.

As to this clonotype: A much larger clone lies a single base off, so this may be a read error. This chain links TRBV9 with TRBJ2-5; D is uncertain. Trimming removed 3 bases from V and 1 base from J, with 10 bases in between. Germline values: CDR1 SGDLS, CDR2 YYNGEE. The CDR3 sequence is 14 residues long. This CDR3 is CASSAEAAQETQYF. DNA for the CDR3: TGTGCCAGCAGCGCAGAGGCAGCCCAAGAGACCCAGTACTTC.

This clonotype was seen more than once but under ten times. The V and J genes are TRBV12-3 or TRBV12-4 and TRBJ2-2; D is perhaps TRBD1 or TRBD2 (5 bases each). This CDR3 has 14 residues. V was clipped by 7 bases and J by 4 bases, with 13 bases between them. In DNA, the CDR3 is TGTGCCAGCATCCGGGACCGGCTCACCGGGGAGCTGTTTTTT. Translated: CASIRDRLTGELFF.

The chain carries TRBV10-3 and TRBJ2-7; 7 positions match TRBD2. The CDR3 is 13 residues long. J was trimmed by 6 bases and V by 6 bases; bases with no gene match: 8. Germline V gene data show CDR1 as ENHRY and CDR2 as SYGVKD. The CDR3 sequence: CAIRAPGRFEQYF. The CDR3 bases are TGTGCCATCAGGGCACCCGGGAGGTTCGAGCAGTACTTC.

The genes are TRBV29-1 and TRBJ2-3, with no clear D. Between the trimmed V and J ends, which lost 4 bases and 2 bases, there was a span of 10 bases. This CDR3 comprises 13 residues. Germline CDR1 SQVTM, CDR2 ANQGSEA. CDR3 sequence: CSVGSITTDTQYF. The CDR3 coding sequence is TGCAGCGTTGGGTCAATAACCACAGATACGCAGTATTTT.

The rearrangement uses TRBV9 and TRBJ1-3; TRBD1 agrees at 8 bases. Trimming cost V 3 bases and J 4 bases; bases outside gene matches: 9. The CDR3 is made up of 16 amino acids. Per germline, CDR1 SGDLS and CDR2 YYNGEE. The CDR3 region is CASSGPDRGLGNTIYF. CDR3 nucleotides: TGTGCCAGCAGCGGTCCCGACAGGGGACTGGGAAACACCATATATTTT.

This clonotype was seen a handful of times. The chain combines TRBV7-2 with TRBJ2-1; D unresolved. The J call is uncertain, as TRBJ2-5 better fits the DNA end. The CDR3 has 14 amino acids. Germline-derived CDR1 and CDR2 are SGHTA and FQGNSA. The CDR3 is CASSLGYGRETQYF. The CDR3, as DNA: TGTGCCAGCAGCTTAGGTTATGGGCGTGAGACCCAGTACTTC.

The chain recombines TRBV6-1 with TRBJ2-5, with no clear D. V lost 10 bases and J 0 bases, leaving 9 bases between the germline ends. There are 12 residues in the CDR3. The germline V gene has CDR1 MNHNS and CDR2 SASEGT. The CDR3 nucleotides read TGTGCCACCACGGAGTACCAAGAGACCCAGTACTTC. It is translated as CATTEYQETQYF.